Following are 28 T cell receptor beta chains from one sample sequenced in a study of T cells expressing NK-cell markers. No DNA is given; TCRdb re-called the 5' RACE reads and lists each CDR3 protein once. The table for this sample gives 350,000 to 450,000 distinct CDR3 sequences. Sequenced material: blood T cells: a sorted CD56 or NKG2C T cell subset, CD4+ or CD8+ T cells, or bulk PBMC T cells (not recorded which). The source of these receptors is a man aged 18-69 years in good health.

The V call is TRBV5-1, the J call TRBJ2-2. CDR3 size: 15 residues. Germline V gene lookup returns CDR1 SGHRS and CDR2 YFSETQ. The chain's CDR3 is CASSFSVSVGGELFF.

This chain connects TRBV28 to TRBJ2-3; absent DNA, TCRdb's TRBD1 call cannot be checked. Germline lookup yields CDR1 MDHEN and CDR2 SYDVKM. The CDR3 runs to 15 residues. The CDR3 sequence: CASSHRGLRADTQYF.

The gene calls are TRBV6-1 and TRBJ2-3; TCRdb outputs TRBD1, but without DNA this stays unchecked. CDR1 is MNHNS and CDR2 is SASEGT in the germline V gene. The CDR3 totals 15 residues. This CDR3 reads CASRLGDRVTDTQYF.

V gene TRBV15 combines with J gene TRBJ2-1; TCRdb designates TRBD1, a call that cannot be tested without DNA. Germline lookup yields CDR1 LNHNV and CDR2 YYDKDF (reference sequence). The CDR3 sequence is 17 residues long. CDR3 loop: CATSGTGTGDTYNEQFF.

The rearrangement links TRBV5-6 to TRBJ2-3; TCRdb lists TRBD2, though no DNA is available to test this call. The CDR3 totals 12 residues. Germline CDR1 and CDR2: SGHDT and YYEEEE. The CDR3 protein is CASSLRLAGQYF.

V is TRBV28 and J is TRBJ2-7; TCRdb outputs TRBD1, but without DNA this stays unchecked. The CDR3 is 14 residues long. Germline assignment: CDR1 MDHEN and CDR2 SYDVKM. The CDR3 here is CASRGTLVFGEQYF. Combining the CDR3 with reference TRBV28 and TRBJ2-7 gives the whole variable domain DVKVTQSSRYLVKRTGEKVFLECVQDMDHENMFWYRQDPGLGLRLIYFSYDVKMKEKGDIPEGYSVSREKKERFSLILESASTNQTSMYLCASRGTLVFGEQYFGPGTRLTVT.

The chain links TRBV11-2 to TRBJ2-5; lacking DNA, the TRBD2 call made by TCRdb goes unchecked. The V gene's germline CDR1 is SGHAT and CDR2 FQNNGV. The CDR3 contains 17 residues. The CDR3 loop reads CASSALAGGYYKETQYF.

Here the CDR3 reads CSATRPRAAGAEAFF. The chain joins TRBV20-1 to TRBJ1-1; TCRdb names TRBD1, which stays unverified in the absence of DNA. The V gene's germline CDR1 is DFQATT and CDR2 SNEGSKA (reference sequence). This CDR3 region has 15 residues.

V usage is TRBV2 and J usage is TRBJ1-6; lacking DNA, the TRBD1 call made by TCRdb goes unchecked. CDR1 and CDR2 from the germline V gene are SNHLY and FYNNEI. This CDR3 contains 15 residues. CDR3 amino acids: CASSEEGQGFSPLHF.

The gene calls are TRBV6-1 and TRBJ2-5; the D call of TRBD1 rests on TCRdb alone, since no DNA is present to check it. Germline V gene lookup returns CDR1 MNHNS and CDR2 SASEGT. The CDR3 totals 14 residues. The CDR3 sequence is CASSKDRVQETQYF.

The rearrangement links TRBV7-9 to TRBJ2-7; TCRdb designates TRBD1, a call that cannot be tested without DNA. Germline V CDR1 and CDR2: SEHNR, FQNEAQ (reference sequence). The CDR3 is 15 amino acids. The CDR3 here is CASSPTPGQAFEQYF.

This chain connects TRBV27 to TRBJ1-2; with no DNA, the TCRdb D assignment of TRBD1 cannot be verified. The germline gives CDR1 MNHEY, CDR2 SMNVEV (reference sequence). The CDR3 sequence is 15 residues long. The CDR3 sequence: CASSFGGGGAFGYTF.

The V gene is TRBV3-1, the J gene TRBJ2-4; the TCRdb D gene call, TRBD2, has no DNA to confirm it. The CDR3 has 15 amino acids. CDR1 is LGHDT, CDR2 YNNKEL, per germline (reference sequence). CDR3 sequence reads: CASSYYSGGAGIQYF.

Here the CDR3 reads CASSLAGQFGPNQPQHF. The genes are TRBV12-3 or TRBV12-4 and TRBJ1-5. The CDR3 runs 17 residues.

The rearrangement links TRBV12-3 or TRBV12-4 to TRBJ1-6. The CDR3 totals 14 residues. The CDR3 is CASMGGTYNSPLHF.

This sequence joins TRBV6-1 and TRBJ2-1; the D gene TCRdb calls, TRBD1, cannot be checked with no DNA. The CDR3 is 16 amino acids. Germline CDR1 is MNHNS and CDR2 is SASEGT. The CDR3 sequence is CASKGGWRQALNEQFF.

The chain is built from TRBV21-1 and TRBJ2-7. TRBV21-1 corresponds to a pseudogene. The CDR3 contains 12 residues. The CDR3 reads CASSKIGYEQYF.

The chain combines TRBV30 with TRBJ2-1; without DNA, the TCRdb call of TRBD1 cannot be checked. Germline CDR1 and CDR2: GTSNPN and SVGIG (reference sequence). The CDR3 extends over 11 amino acids. CDR3: CAWRAPREQFF.

This CDR3 reads CSASKGGQGGQMNTEAFF. This rearrangement joins TRBV20-1 to TRBJ1-1; the D gene TCRdb calls, TRBD1, cannot be checked with no DNA. This CDR3 has 18 residues. Germline lookup yields CDR1 DFQATT and CDR2 SNEGSKA (reference sequence).

The V gene is TRBV28, the J gene TRBJ2-6; the TCRdb call, TRBD2, lacks DNA for checking. Germline V gives CDR1 MDHEN, CDR2 SYDVKM. The CDR3 has 14 amino acids. This CDR3 is CASRSPAGANVLTF.

CDR3 residues: CASSPRTGGTGARTDTQYF. The chain couples TRBV18 to TRBJ2-3; TCRdb returns TRBD1, unconfirmable since there is no DNA. This CDR3 region has 19 residues. Germline values: CDR1 KGHSH, CDR2 LQKENI.

V gene TRBV6-5 combines with J gene TRBJ1-6; with no DNA, the TCRdb D assignment of TRBD1 cannot be verified. This CDR3 has 14 amino acids. Germline V gene lookup returns CDR1 MNHEY and CDR2 SVGAGI. CDR3 sequence: CASSYEGVNSPLHF.

The chain couples TRBV5-1 to TRBJ2-3; TCRdb returns TRBD1, unconfirmable since there is no DNA. The CDR3 sequence is 16 residues long. Germline V gene data show CDR1 as SGHRS and CDR2 as YFSETQ. The CDR3 region is CASSLGRGHNTDTQYF.

The chain carries TRBV18 and TRBJ1-1. The CDR3 runs 14 residues. Germline CDR1 is KGHSH and CDR2 is LQKENI. CDR3 protein: CASSGQVMNTEAFF.

V is TRBV6-1 and J is TRBJ1-1; TCRdb outputs TRBD1, but without DNA this stays unchecked. Per the germline V gene, CDR1 is MNHNS and CDR2 is SASEGT. CDR3 size: 15 residues. The CDR3 reads CASSATGGAVVEAFF.

The chain couples TRBV7-9 to TRBJ2-3; the D gene TCRdb calls, TRBD2, cannot be checked with no DNA. Germline V gene data show CDR1 as SEHNR and CDR2 as FQNEAQ (reference sequence). This CDR3 is built from 16 residues. The CDR3 here is CASSYLRGVYTDTQYF.

The gene calls are TRBV3-1 and TRBJ1-1; the TCRdb D gene call, TRBD1, has no DNA to confirm it. The germline V gene encodes CDR1 LGHDT and CDR2 YNNKEL (reference sequence). The CDR3 is 14 amino acids. CDR3 region: CASSDRTGLTEAFF.

The chain combines TRBV3-1 with TRBJ1-2; with no DNA, the TCRdb D assignment of TRBD1 cannot be verified. The CDR3 contains 14 residues. Per germline, CDR1 LGHDT and CDR2 YNNKEL (reference sequence). CDR3 amino acids: CASSQGTDPYGYTF. Full variable domain (outside the CDR3, taken from reference TRBV3-1 and TRBJ1-2): DTAVSQTPKYLVTQMGNDKSIKCEQNLGHDTMYWYKQDSKKFLKIMFSYNNKELIINETVPNRFSPKSPDKAHLNLHINSLELGDSAVYFCASSQGTDPYGYTFGSGTRLTVV.